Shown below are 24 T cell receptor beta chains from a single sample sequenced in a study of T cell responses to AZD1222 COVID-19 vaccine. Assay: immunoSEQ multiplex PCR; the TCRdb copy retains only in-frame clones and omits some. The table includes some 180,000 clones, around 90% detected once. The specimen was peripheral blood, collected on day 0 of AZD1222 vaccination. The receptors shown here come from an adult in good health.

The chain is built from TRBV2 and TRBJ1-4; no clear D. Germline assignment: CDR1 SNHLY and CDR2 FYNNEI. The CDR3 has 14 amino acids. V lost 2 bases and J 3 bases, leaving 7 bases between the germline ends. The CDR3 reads CASSEPAANEKLFF. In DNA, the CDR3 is TGTGCCAGCAGTGAACCCGCGGCTAATGAAAAACTGTTTTTT.

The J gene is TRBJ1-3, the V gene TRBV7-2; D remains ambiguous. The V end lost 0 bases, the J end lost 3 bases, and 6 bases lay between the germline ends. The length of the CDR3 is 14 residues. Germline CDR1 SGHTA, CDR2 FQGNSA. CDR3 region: CASSLAGLGNTIYF. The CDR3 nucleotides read TGTGCCAGCAGCTTAGCCGGCCTTGGAAACACCATATATTTT. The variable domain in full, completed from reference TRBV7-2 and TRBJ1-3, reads GAGVSQSPSNKVTEKGKDVELRCDPISGHTALYWYRQSLGQGLEFLIYFQGNSAPDKSGLPSDRFSAERTGGSVSTLTIQRTQQEDSAVYLCASSLAGLGNTIYFGEGSWLTVV.

Here the CDR3 DNA reads TGTGCCAGCAGCCACCCAGGCGGGGCGGGGTGGAACACCGGGGAGCTGTTTTTT. This sequence encodes CASSHPGGAGWNTGELFF. The V gene is TRBV4-2, the J gene TRBJ2-2; possibly TRBD2 for D (6 bases). Trimming cost V 3 bases and J 1 base, with 18 bases left between them. The CDR3 is 18 amino acids. CDR1 is LGHNA, CDR2 YNFKEQ, per germline.

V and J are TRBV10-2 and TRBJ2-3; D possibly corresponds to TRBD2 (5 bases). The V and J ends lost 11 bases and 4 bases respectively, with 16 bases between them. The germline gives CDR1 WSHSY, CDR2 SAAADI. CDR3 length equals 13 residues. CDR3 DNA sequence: TGCGCCGCTAAGAGAGAGGGCCCAGATACGCAGTATTTT. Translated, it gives CAAKREGPDTQYF.

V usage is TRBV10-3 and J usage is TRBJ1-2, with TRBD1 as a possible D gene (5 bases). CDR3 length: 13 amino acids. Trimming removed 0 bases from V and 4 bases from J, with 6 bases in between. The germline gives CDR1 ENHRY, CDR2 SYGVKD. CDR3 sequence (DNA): TGTGCCATCAGTGAGTCGGACATCTATGGCTACACCTTC. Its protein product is CAISESDIYGYTF.

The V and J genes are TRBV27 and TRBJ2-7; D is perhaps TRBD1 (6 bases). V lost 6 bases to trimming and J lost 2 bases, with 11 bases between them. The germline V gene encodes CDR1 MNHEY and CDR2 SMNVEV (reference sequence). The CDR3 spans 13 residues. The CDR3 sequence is CASSPRGPYEQYF. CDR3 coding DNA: TGTGCCAGCAGCCCCAGGGGACCCTACGAGCAGTACTTC.

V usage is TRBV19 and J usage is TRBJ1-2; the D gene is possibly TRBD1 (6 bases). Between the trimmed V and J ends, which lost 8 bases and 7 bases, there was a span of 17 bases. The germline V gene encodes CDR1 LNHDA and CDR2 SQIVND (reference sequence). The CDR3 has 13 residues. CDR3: CASSSRGGGGYTF. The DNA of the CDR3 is TGTGCCAGTTCCTCCCGAGGGGGAGGTGGCTACACCTTC.

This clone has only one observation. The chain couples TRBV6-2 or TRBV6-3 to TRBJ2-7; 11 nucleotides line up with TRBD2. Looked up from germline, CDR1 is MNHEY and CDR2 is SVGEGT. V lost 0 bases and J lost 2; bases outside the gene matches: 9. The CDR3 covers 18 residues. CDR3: CASSYSHGGLAVTYEQYF. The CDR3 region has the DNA TGTGCCAGCAGTTACTCGCATGGGGGACTAGCGGTTACCTACGAGCAGTACTTC.

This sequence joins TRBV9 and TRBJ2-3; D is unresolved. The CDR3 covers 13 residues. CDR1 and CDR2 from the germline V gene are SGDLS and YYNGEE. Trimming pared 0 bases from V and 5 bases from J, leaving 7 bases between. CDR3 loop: CASSVVKGDTQYF. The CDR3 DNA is TGTGCCAGCAGCGTAGTAAAGGGAGATACGCAGTATTTT.

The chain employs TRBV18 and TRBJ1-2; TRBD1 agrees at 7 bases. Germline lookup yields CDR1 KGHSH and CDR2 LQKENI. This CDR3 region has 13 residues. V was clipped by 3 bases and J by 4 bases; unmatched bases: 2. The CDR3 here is CASSPGTVYGYTF. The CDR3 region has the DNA TGTGCCAGCTCACCGGGGACAGTCTATGGCTACACCTTC.

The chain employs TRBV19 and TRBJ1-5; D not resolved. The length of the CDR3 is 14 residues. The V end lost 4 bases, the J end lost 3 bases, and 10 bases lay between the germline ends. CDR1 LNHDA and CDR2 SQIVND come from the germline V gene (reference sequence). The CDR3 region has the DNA TGTGCCAGTAGTAACCGGGGTAACAATCAGCCCCAGCATTTT. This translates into CASSNRGNNQPQHF. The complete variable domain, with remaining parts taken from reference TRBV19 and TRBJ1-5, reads DGGITQSPKYLFRKEGQNVTLSCEQNLNHDAMYWYRQDPGQGLRLIYYSQIVNDFQKGDIAEGYSVSREKKESFPLTVTSAQKNPTAFYLCASSNRGNNQPQHFGDGTRLSIL.

The CDR3 DNA sequence: TGTGCCAGCAGCGTAATGTTTCAGAGCTCCTACAATGAGCAGTTCTTC. Translated: CASSVMFQSSYNEQFF. V usage is TRBV9 and J usage is TRBJ2-1, with unresolved D. The CDR3 is made up of 16 amino acids. The germline gives CDR1 SGDLS, CDR2 YYNGEE. V gave up 1 base and J gave up 0 bases, with 11 bases separating them.

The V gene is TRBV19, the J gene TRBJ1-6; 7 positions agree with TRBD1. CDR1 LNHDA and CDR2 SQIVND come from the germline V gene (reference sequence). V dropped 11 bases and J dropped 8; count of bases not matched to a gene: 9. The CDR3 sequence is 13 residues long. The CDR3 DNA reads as TGTGCCTCAACGGGACAGTCTCATTCACCCCTCCACTTT. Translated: CASTGQSHSPLHF.

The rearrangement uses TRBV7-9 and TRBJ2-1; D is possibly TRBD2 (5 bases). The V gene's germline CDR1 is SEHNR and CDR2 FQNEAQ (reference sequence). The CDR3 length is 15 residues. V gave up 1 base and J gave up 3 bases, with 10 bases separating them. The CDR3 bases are TGTGCCAGCAGCTTAGAGTATGCGGGCTACAATGAGCAGTTCTTC. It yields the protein CASSLEYAGYNEQFF.

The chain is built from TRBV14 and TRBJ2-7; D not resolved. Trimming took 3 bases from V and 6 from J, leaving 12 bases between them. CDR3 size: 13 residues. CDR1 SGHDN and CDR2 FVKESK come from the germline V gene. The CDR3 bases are TGTGCCAGCAGCCACCAGTACTGGGGCGAGCAGTACTTC. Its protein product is CASSHQYWGEQYF. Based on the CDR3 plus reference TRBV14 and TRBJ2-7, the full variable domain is EAGVTQFPSHSVIEKGQTVTLRCDPISGHDNLYWYRRVMGKEIKFLLHFVKESKQDESGMPNNRFLAERTGGTYSTLKVQPAELEDSGVYFCASSHQYWGEQYFGPGTRLTVT.

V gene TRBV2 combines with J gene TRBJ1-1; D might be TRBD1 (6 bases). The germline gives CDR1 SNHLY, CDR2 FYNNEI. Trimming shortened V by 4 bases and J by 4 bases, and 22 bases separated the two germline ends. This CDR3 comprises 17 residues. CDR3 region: CASSGLQGRGEGTEAFF. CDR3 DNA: TGTGCCAGCAGTGGTCTCCAGGGGCGCGGTGAGGGCACTGAAGCTTTCTTT.

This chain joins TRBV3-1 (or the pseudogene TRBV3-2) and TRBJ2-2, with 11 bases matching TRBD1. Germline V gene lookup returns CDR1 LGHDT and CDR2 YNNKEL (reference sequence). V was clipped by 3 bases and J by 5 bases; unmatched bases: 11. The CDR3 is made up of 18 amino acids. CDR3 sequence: CASSQVCGQGAYTGELFF. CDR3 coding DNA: TGTGCCAGCAGCCAGGTCTGCGGACAGGGGGCGTATACCGGGGAGCTGTTTTTT.

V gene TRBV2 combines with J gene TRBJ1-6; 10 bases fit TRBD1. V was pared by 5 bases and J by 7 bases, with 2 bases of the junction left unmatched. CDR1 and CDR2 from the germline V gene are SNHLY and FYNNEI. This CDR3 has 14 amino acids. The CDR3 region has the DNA TGTGCCAGCAGTCCGGACAGGGGGAATTCACCCCTCCACTTT. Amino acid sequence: CASSPDRGNSPLHF.

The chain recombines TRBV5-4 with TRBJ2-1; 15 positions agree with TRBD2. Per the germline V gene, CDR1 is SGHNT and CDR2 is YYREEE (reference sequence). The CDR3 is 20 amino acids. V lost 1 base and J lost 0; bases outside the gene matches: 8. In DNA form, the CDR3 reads TGTGCCAGCAGCTTGATGGGACTAGCGGGGGGCCTTCTCTCCTACAATGAGCAGTTCTTC. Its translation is CASSLMGLAGGLLSYNEQFF.

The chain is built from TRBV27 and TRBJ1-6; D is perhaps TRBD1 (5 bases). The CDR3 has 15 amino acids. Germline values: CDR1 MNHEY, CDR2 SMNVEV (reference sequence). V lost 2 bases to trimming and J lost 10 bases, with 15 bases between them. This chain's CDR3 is CASSLQGVNSSPLHF. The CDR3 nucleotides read TGTGCCAGCAGTTTACAGGGTGTTAATAGCTCACCCCTCCACTTT.

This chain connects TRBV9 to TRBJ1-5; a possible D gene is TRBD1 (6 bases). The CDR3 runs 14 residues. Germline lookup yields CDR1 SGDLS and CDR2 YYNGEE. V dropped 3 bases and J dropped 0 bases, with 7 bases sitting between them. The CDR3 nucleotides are TGTGCCAGCAGCGACAGGGATAGCAATCAGCCCCAGCATTTT. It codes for CASSDRDSNQPQHF.

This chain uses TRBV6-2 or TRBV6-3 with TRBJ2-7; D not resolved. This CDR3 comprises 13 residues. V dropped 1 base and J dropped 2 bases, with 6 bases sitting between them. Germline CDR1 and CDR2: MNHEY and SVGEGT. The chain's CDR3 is CASSYFGTYEQYF. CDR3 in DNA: TGTGCCAGCAGTTACTTCGGTACCTACGAGCAGTACTTC.

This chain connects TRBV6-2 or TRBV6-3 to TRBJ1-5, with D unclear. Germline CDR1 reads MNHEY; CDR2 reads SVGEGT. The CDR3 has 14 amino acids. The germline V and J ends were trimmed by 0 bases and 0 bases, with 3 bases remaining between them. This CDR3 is CASSYSASNQPQHF. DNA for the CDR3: TGTGCCAGCAGTTACTCGGCTAGCAATCAGCCCCAGCATTTT.

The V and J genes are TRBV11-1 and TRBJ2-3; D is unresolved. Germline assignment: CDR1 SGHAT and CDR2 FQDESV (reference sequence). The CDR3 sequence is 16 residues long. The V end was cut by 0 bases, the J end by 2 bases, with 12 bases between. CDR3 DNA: TGTGCCAGCAGCTTAGCGAACAGCGTGGACACAGATACGCAGTATTTT. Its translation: CASSLANSVDTDTQYF.